This TCR beta chain was recorded in a study of OX40 agonist ivuxolimab in advanced cancers. Trimming took off 5 bases at V and 0 bases at J, with 11 bases between the two ends. Germline V CDR1 and CDR2: SGHTA, FQGNSA. The CDR3 has 16 amino acids. The assay was immunoSEQ multiplex PCR, and TCRdb's table has in-frame clones only and misses some. The table shows approximately 110,000 clones, with roughly 90% occurring only once. The sequencing used CD4+ or CD8+ T cells sorted from blood, collected in a trial of the OX40 agonist ivuxolimab. The TCR originated in an adult with an advanced solid tumor such as melanoma, head and neck, liver or kidney cancer. The rearrangement uses TRBV7-2 and TRBJ2-6; D is undetermined. The CDR3 protein is CASSPALSSGANVLTF. Here the CDR3 DNA reads TGTGCCAGCAGCCCGGCTTTGAGCTCTGGGGCCAACGTCCTGACTTTC.